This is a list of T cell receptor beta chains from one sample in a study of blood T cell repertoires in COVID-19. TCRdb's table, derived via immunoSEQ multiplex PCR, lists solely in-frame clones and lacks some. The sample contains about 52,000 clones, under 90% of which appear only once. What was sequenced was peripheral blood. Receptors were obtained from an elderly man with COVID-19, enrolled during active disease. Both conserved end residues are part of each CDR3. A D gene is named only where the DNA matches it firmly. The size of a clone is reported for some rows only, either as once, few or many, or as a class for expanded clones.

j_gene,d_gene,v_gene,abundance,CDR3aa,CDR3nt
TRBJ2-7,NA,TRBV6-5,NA,CASSSQGIPPYEQYF,TGTGCCAGCAGTTCTCAGGGTATCCCTCCCTACGAGCAGTACTTC
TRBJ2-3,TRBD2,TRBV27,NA,CASNKLAGGADTQYF,TGTGCCAGCAACAAACTAGCGGGAGGGGCAGATACGCAGTATTTT
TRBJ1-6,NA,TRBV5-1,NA,CASSLDSSYNSPLHF,TGCGCCAGCAGCTTGGACAGCTCCTATAATTCACCCCTCCACTTT
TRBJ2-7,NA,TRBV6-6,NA,CASRPSDITYEQYF,TGTGCCAGCAGACCCTCGGACATCACCTACGAGCAGTACTTC
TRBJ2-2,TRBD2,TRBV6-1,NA,CASSEYSGGTGELFF,TGTGCCAGCAGTGAATATTCGGGGGGCACCGGGGAGCTGTTTTTT
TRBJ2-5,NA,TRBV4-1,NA,CASSQTGRWETQYF,TGCGCCAGCAGCCAGACCGGGAGATGGGAGACCCAGTACTTC
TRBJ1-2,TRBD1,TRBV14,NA,CASSQVGGQERYGYTF,TGTGCCAGCAGCCAAGTTGGGGGACAGGAACGCTATGGCTACACCTTC
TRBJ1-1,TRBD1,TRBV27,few,CASRFGDRSFMAEAFF,TGTGCCAGCAGGTTTGGGGACAGGTCCTTCATGGCTGAAGCTTTCTTT
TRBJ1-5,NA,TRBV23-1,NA,CASSQVTGHVVSHF,TGCGCCAGCAGTCAAGTGACAGGCCACGTCGTATCGCATTTT
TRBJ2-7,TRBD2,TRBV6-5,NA,CASSYSLRGGTYEQYF,TGTGCCAGCAGTTACTCGCTTCGGGGAGGGACCTACGAGCAGTACTTC
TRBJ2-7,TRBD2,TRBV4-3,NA,CASSVLAGAYEQYF,TGCGCCAGCAGCGTACTAGCGGGGGCCTACGAGCAGTACTTC
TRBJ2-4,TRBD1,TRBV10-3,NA,CAISLTGGAKNIQYF,TGTGCCATCAGTTTAACAGGGGGGGCCAAAAACATTCAGTACTTC
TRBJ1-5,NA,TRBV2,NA,CASSEVGARSNQPQHF,TGTGCCAGCAGTGAGGTGGGGGCGCGTAGCAATCAGCCCCAGCATTTT
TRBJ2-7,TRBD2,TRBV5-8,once,CASSLSGGWEQYF,TGTGCCAGCAGCTTGAGCGGGGGTTGGGAGCAGTACTTC
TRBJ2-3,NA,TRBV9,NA,CASSVVVGGSTDTQYF,TGTGCCAGCAGCGTAGTTGTAGGGGGAAGCACAGATACGCAGTATTTT
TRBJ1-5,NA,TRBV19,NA,CASSKRLTLEDGQPQHF,TGTGCCAGTAGTAAACGACTGACCCTGGAGGACGGTCAGCCCCAGCATTTT
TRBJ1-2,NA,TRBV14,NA,CASRPREDTANYGYTF,TGTGCCAGCAGACCCAGGGAGGACACAGCTAACTATGGCTACACCTTC
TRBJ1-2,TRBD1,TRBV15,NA,CATSGDRGRGYTF,TGTGCCACCAGCGGAGACAGGGGACGTGGCTACACCTTC
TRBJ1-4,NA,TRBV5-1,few,CASSLWGPGEKLFF,TGCGCCAGCAGCTTGTGGGGGCCGGGTGAAAAACTGTTTTTT
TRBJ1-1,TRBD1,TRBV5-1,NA,CASSLAGGLNTEAFF,TGCGCCAGCAGCTTGGCAGGGGGCTTGAACACTGAAGCTTTCTTT
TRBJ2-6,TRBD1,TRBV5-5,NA,CASTLQGAGGANVLTF,TGTGCCAGCACCCTACAGGGGGCAGGTGGGGCCAACGTCCTGACTTTC
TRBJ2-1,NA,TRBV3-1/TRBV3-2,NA,CASSPDSATYNEQFF,TGTGCCAGCAGCCCCGACTCGGCTACCTACAATGAGCAGTTCTTC
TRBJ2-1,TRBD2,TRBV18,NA,CASSPQGLARQFF,TGTGCCAGCTCACCCCAGGGACTAGCCCGGCAGTTCTTC
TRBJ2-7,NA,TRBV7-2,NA,CASSPIPGVPRNEQYF,TGTGCCAGCAGCCCCATCCCGGGGGTTCCTCGGAACGAGCAGTACTTC
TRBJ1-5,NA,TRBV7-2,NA,CASSAQQGSNQPQHF,TGTGCCAGCAGCGCACAGCAGGGTTCCAATCAGCCCCAGCATTTT
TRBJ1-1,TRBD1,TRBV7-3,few,CASSPLDRVDTEAFF,TGTGCCAGCAGCCCCTTGGACAGGGTGGACACTGAAGCTTTCTTT
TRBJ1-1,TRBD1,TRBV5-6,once,CASSQQGVPVAFF,TGTGCCAGCAGCCAACAGGGGGTCCCAGTGGCTTTCTTT
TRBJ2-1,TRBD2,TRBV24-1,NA,CATSDAGLVAGEQFF,TGTGCCACCAGTGATGCGGGACTAGTGGCGGGTGAGCAGTTCTTC
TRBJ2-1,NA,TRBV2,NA,CASSEERAGEQFF,TGTGCCAGCAGTGAAGAGAGGGCCGGTGAGCAGTTCTTC
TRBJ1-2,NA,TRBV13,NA,CASSQDNTGYTF,TGTGCCAGCAGCCAGGACAACACCGGCTACACCTTC
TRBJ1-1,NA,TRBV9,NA,CASSPHRENTEAFF,TGTGCCAGCAGCCCCCACAGGGAGAACACTGAAGCTTTCTTT
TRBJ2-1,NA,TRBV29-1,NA,CSVESSGTQNNEQFF,TGCAGCGTTGAGTCTTCCGGGACACAAAACAATGAGCAGTTCTTC
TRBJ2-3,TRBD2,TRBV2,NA,CASARLAGGPDTQYF,TGTGCCAGCGCCCGACTAGCGGGGGGGCCAGATACGCAGTATTTT
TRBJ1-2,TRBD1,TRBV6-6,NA,CASSRTSGTGSYGYTF,TGTGCCAGCAGTCGGACCTCCGGGACAGGGTCCTATGGCTACACCTTC
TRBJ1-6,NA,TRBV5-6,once,CASSLTDSPLHF,TGTGCCAGCAGCCTGACAGATTCCCCCCTCCACTTT
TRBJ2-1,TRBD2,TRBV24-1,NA,CATSGPGLAGGPRSYNEQFF,TGTGCCACCAGTGGTCCGGGACTAGCGGGGGGGCCCCGCTCCTACAATGAGCAGTTCTTC
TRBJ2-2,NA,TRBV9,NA,CASSPRATRGTGELFF,TGTGCCAGCAGCCCGAGAGCCACTAGGGGGACCGGGGAGCTGTTTTTT
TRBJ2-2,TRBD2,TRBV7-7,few,CASSPSVNREGGELFF,TGTGCCAGCAGCCCAAGCGTGAACCGGGAGGGCGGGGAGCTGTTTTTT
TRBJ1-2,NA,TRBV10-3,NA,CAIIKETGSGNYGYTF,TGTGCCATCATTAAAGAGACAGGCTCGGGTAACTATGGCTACACCTTC
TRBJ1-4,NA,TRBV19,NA,CASRSQGVNVEKLFF,TGTGCCAGTCGTTCACAGGGCGTCAATGTTGAAAAACTGTTTTTT
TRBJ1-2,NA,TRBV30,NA,CAWSQSGGYTF,TGTGCCTGGAGTCAATCGGGTGGCTACACCTTC
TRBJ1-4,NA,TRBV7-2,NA,CASSPTIRRGNEKLFF,TGTGCCAGCAGCCCTACAATCAGACGGGGTAATGAAAAACTGTTTTTT
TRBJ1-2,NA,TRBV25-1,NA,CASRSPGHKFYGYTF,TGTGCCAGCAGATCACCGGGACACAAGTTCTATGGCTACACCTTC
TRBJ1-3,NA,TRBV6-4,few,CASSDLTPGQGTGNTIYF,TGTGCCAGCAGTGACTTAACCCCGGGGCAGGGGACTGGAAACACCATATATTTT
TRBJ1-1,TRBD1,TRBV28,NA,CARQKDRGETEAFF,TGTGCCAGGCAAAAGGACAGGGGTGAGACTGAAGCTTTCTTT
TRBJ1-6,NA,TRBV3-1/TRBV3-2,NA,CASSRDPRDSPLHF,TGTGCCAGCAGCCGGGATCCCCGGGATTCACCCCTTCACTTT
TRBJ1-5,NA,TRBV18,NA,CASSQYRDPQQPQHF,TGTGCCAGCTCACAGTACAGGGATCCCCAACAGCCCCAGCATTTT
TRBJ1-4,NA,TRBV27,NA,CASSGGAGAGTNEKLFF,TGTGCCAGCAGCGGGGGGGCAGGGGCAGGGACTAATGAAAAACTGTTTTTT
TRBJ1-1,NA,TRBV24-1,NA,CATSDLGDTEAFF,TGTGCCACCAGTGATTTAGGAGACACTGAAGCTTTCTTT
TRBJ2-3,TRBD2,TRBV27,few,CASSPRVAGVGDTQYF,TGTGCCAGCAGTCCCCGGGTAGCGGGGGTCGGGGATACGCAGTATTTT
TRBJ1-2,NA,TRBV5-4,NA,CASSLAREANYGYTF,TGTGCCAGCAGCTTGGCGAGGGAAGCTAACTATGGCTACACCTTC
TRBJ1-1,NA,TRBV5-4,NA,CASSLLLELKGTEAFF,TGTGCCAGCAGCTTGTTATTGGAGTTGAAGGGGACTGAAGCTTTCTTT
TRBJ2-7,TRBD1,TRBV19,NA,CASNPGQGASEQYF,TGTGCCAGTAATCCGGGACAGGGGGCCAGCGAGCAGTACTTC
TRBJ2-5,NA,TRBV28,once,CASSWGGGQETQYF,TGTGCCAGCAGTTGGGGAGGTGGACAAGAGACCCAGTACTTC
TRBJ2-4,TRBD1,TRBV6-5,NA,CASSGQGRDIQYF,TGTGCCAGCAGCGGACAGGGGAGGGACATTCAGTACTTC
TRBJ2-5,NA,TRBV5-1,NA,CASSLGGRGETQYF,TGCGCCAGCAGCTTGGGAGGGAGAGGGGAGACCCAGTACTTC
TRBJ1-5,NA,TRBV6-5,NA,CASSYTQGNQPQHF,TGTGCCAGCAGTTATACGCAGGGAAATCAGCCCCAGCATTTT